This T cell receptor beta chain was captured in a study of T-cell reconstitution after alpha-beta-depleted transplantation in children. A library of TCRbeta sequences, prepared with unique molecular identifiers, was generated. MiXCR was run by TCRdb on the PCR reads, yielding one entry per CDR3 protein. The sample has about 22,000 distinct CDR3 sequences; roughly 11% are singletons. V was shortened by 6 bases and J by 0 bases, with 12 bases between the two germline ends. The germline V gene has CDR1 SQVTM and CDR2 ANQGSEA. The CDR3 contains 13 residues. The genes are TRBV29-1 and TRBJ2-7; a possible D gene is TRBD2 (6 bases). Specimen: PBMCs from the stem cell graft donor, collected from the stem cell graft. This TCR came from a human donor who donated a stem cell graft to a child with chronic granulomatous disease. The CDR3 sequence is CSVLALYSYEQYF. DNA for the CDR3: TGCAGCGTCCTAGCGCTTTACTCCTACGAGCAGTACTTC.